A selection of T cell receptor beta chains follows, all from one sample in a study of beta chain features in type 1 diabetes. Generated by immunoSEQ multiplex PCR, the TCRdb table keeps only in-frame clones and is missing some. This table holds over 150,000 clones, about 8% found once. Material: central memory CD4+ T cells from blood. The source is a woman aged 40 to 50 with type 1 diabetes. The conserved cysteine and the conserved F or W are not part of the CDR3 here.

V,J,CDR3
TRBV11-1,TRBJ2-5,ASSGRTSGGAGETQY
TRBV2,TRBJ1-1,ASSYTEGGTEAF
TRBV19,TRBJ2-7,ASSRGGQGAHEQY
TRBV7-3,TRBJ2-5,ASNGAGRGETQY
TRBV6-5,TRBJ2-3,ASATGTDTQY
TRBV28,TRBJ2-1,ASSWRYNEQF
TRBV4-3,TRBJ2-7,ASSQDFGVQGNYEQY
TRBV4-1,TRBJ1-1,ASSQGRIGAEAF
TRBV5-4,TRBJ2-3,ASSFRETDTQY
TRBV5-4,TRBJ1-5,ASSLADSNQPQH
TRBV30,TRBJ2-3,AVTSGLTDTQY
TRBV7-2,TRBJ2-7,ASNLEGSGYEQY
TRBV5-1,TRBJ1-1,ASSLSWTGLAEAF
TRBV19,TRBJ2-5,ASSRTGGETQY
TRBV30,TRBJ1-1,AWRRRTEAF
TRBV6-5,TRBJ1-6,ASSLQQGGNSPLH
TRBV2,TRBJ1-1,ASGTGENTEAF
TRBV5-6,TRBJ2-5,ASSRRETQY
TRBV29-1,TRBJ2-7,SVEKGAYEQY
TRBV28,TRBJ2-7,AGSRTGDYEQY
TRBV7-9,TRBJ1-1,ASSFQGGTEAF
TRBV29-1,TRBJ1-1,SGGQSTEAF
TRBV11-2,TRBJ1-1,ASSPTTGNTEAF
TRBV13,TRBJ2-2,ASSYHAGGSNTGELF
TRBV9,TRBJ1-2,ASSATGAVVHGYT
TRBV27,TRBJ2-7,ASSPRQGAAYEQY
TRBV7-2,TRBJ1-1,ASSPRTGVVGTEAF
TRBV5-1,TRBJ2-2,ASRAGTATGELF
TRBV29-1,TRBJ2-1,SVMGLAAPPGEQF
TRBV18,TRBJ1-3,ASSPGLTPSSGNTIY
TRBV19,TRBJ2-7,ASSMWLAGEQY
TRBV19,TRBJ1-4,ASTDSRGREKLF
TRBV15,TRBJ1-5,ATSRIDRDHQPQH
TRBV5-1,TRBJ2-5,ASSLIGLAGGGQETQY
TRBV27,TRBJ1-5,ASSILQGQPQH
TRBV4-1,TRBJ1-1,ASSQVGSGNTEAF
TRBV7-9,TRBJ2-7,ASSRGQGYEQY
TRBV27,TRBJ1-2,ASSLTGGAVGYT
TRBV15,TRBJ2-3,ATSRDISGWRDTDTQY
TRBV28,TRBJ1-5,ASSLPGQPQH
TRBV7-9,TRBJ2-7,ASSPARWGVEQY
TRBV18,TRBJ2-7,ASSPNLYEQY
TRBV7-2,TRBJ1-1,ASSSQGLEAF
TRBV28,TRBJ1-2,ASGTGPYGYT
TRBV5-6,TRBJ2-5,ASSTGLAEGKTQY
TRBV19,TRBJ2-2,ASYFAGANTGELF
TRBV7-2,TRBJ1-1,ASSKINTEAF
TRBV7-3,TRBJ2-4,ASSLTGGPEHIQY
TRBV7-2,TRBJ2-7,ASIPSSGGYEQY
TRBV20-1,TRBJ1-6,SARGVLPLH
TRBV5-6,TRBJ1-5,ASSFTGKGNQPQH
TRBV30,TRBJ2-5,AWNTIRAGGEETQY
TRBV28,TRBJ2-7,ASSLRVYEQY
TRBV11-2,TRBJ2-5,ASTPLGETQY